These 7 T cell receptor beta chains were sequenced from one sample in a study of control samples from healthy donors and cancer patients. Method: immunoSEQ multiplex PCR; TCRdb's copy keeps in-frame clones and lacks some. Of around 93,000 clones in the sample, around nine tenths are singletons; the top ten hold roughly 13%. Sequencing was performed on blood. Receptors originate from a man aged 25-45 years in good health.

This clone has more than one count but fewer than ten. The CDR3: CASSPSSDTQYF. In nucleotides, the CDR3 is TGTGCCAGCTCACCATCCTCAGATACGCAGTATTTT. V gene TRBV18 combines with J gene TRBJ2-3; D uncertain. The ends were cut back, 2 bases at V and 4 bases at J, with 4 bases in the middle. In germline, CDR1 is KGHSH, CDR2 LQKENI. CDR3 length: 12 amino acids.

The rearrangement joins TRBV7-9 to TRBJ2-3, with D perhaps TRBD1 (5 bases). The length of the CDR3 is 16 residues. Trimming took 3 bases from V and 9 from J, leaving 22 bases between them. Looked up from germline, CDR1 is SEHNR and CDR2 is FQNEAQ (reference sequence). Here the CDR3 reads CASSFLGQDNSWTQYF. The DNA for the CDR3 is TGTGCCAGCAGCTTTTTGGGGCAGGACAACTCCTGGACGCAGTATTTT.

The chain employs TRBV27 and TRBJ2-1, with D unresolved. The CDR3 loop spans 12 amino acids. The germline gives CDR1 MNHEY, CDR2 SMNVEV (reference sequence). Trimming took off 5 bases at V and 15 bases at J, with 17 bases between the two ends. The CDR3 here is CASSGRIGFRFF. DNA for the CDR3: TGTGCCAGCAGTGGAAGGATCGGGTTCCGGTTCTTC.

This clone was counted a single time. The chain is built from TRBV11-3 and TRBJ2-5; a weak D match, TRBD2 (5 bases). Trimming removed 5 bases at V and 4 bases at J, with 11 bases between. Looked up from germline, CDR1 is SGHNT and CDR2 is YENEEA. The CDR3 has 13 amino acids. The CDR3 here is CASSRGLGETQYF. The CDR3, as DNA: TGTGCCAGCAGCAGAGGGTTGGGAGAGACCCAGTACTTC.

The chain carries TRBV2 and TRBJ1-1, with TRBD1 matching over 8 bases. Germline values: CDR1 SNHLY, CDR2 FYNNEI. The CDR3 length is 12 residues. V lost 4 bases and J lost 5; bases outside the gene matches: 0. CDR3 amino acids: CASSGQGTEAFF. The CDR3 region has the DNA TGTGCCAGCAGTGGACAGGGGACTGAAGCTTTCTTT.

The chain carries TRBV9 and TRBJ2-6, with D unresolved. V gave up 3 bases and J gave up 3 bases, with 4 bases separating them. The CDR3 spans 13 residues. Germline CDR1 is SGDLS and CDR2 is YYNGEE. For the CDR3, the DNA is TGTGCCAGCAGCGCGTATGGGGCCAACGTCCTGACTTTC. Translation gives CASSAYGANVLTF.

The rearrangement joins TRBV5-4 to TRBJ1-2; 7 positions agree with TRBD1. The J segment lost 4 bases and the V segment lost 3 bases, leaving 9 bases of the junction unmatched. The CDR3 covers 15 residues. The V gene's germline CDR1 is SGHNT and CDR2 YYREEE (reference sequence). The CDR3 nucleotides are TGTGCCAGCAGCTCCCGACAGGGCTTCGCCTATGGCTACACCTTC. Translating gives CASSSRQGFAYGYTF.